The 25 T cell receptor beta chains listed next were all sequenced from one sample in a study of blood T cell repertoires in COVID-19. Repertoires were generated with immunoSEQ multiplex PCR, while TCRdb's copy carries only in-frame clones and drops some. Among 130,000 to 150,000 clones listed, 75% to 90% were seen once. Sequencing was performed on peripheral blood. These receptors all stem from a woman aged 55 to 70 with COVID-19, enrolled during active disease.

The chain links TRBV6-2 or TRBV6-3 to TRBJ2-2; D gene uncertain. The CDR3 has 15 amino acids. Trimming removed 2 bases from V and 2 bases from J, with 9 bases in between. Germline CDR1 MNHEY, CDR2 SVGEGT. In nucleotides, the CDR3 is TGTGCCAGCAGTTACCAGCCTAGAAACACCGGGGAGCTGTTTTTT. It translates to CASSYQPRNTGELFF.

V usage is TRBV10-3 and J usage is TRBJ1-2; the match to TRBD1 covers 9 bases. Germline V gives CDR1 ENHRY, CDR2 SYGVKD. With 0 bases clipped from V and 0 bases from J, the junction kept 5 bases outside the gene matches. The CDR3 is 17 amino acids. The CDR3, as DNA: TGTGCCATCAGTGAGTCGTTGGGACAGGGAGCTAACTATGGCTACACCTTC. This gives the protein CAISESLGQGANYGYTF.

This sequence joins TRBV19 and TRBJ2-6, with TRBD2 matching 16 bases. Germline V gene data show CDR1 as LNHDA and CDR2 as SQIVND (reference sequence). The CDR3 is made up of 19 amino acids. V lost 7 bases, J lost 0 bases, and 6 bases stayed unmatched. As DNA, the CDR3 is TGTGCCAGTACCTGGGGACTAGCGGGGGGGTCCTCTGGGGCCAACGTCCTGACTTTC. Protein sequence: CASTWGLAGGSSGANVLTF. Variable domain in full (rest from reference TRBV19 and TRBJ2-6): DGGITQSPKYLFRKEGQNVTLSCEQNLNHDAMYWYRQDPGQGLRLIYYSQIVNDFQKGDIAEGYSVSREKKESFPLTVTSAQKNPTAFYLCASTWGLAGGSSGANVLTFGAGSRLTVL.

The chain links TRBV2 to TRBJ1-2, with 7 bases aligning to TRBD1. This CDR3 region has 15 residues. V was pared by 4 bases and J by 2 bases, with 7 bases of the junction left unmatched. CDR1 is SNHLY, CDR2 FYNNEI, per germline. The CDR3 here is CASSVDREGNYGYTF. The CDR3 bases are TGTGCCAGCAGTGTCGACAGGGAAGGCAACTATGGCTACACCTTC.

V and J are TRBV5-5 and TRBJ2-2; tentatively, D is TRBD2 (6 bases). This CDR3 contains 15 residues. The germline V and J ends were trimmed by 2 bases and 3 bases, with 11 bases remaining between them. Germline CDR1 reads SGHKS; CDR2 reads YYEKEE (reference sequence). Here the CDR3 DNA reads TGTGCCAGCAGCTTTGGAGGGATCGACACCGGGGAGCTGTTTTTT. It is translated as CASSFGGIDTGELFF. The variable domain in full, completed from reference TRBV5-5 and TRBJ2-2, reads DAGVTQSPTHLIKTRGQQVTLRCSPISGHKSVSWYQQVLGQGPQFIFQYYEKEERGRGNFPDRFSARQFPNYSSELNVNALLLGDSALYLCASSFGGIDTGELFFGEGSRLTVL.

This clone was seen more than once but under ten times. This rearrangement joins TRBV5-1 to TRBJ2-7; TRBD1 agrees at 10 bases. The CDR3 is made up of 16 amino acids. The germline gives CDR1 SGHRS, CDR2 YFSETQ. The trim removed 4 bases at V and 2 bases at J, leaving 9 bases unmatched. The CDR3 loop is CASSIRDRGITYEQYF. The DNA of the CDR3 is TGCGCCAGCAGCATAAGGGACAGGGGAATTACCTACGAGCAGTACTTC. The complete variable domain, with remaining parts taken from reference TRBV5-1 and TRBJ2-7, reads KAGVTQTPRYLIKTRGQQVTLSCSPISGHRSVSWYQQTPGQGLQFLFEYFSETQRNKGNFPGRFSGRQFSNSRSEMNVSTLELGDSALYLCASSIRDRGITYEQYFGPGTRLTVT.

The chain is built from TRBV19 and TRBJ2-1; 12 nucleotides match TRBD2. The CDR3 covers 15 residues. Trimming cost V 5 bases and J 7 bases; bases outside gene matches: 6. Germline-derived CDR1 and CDR2 are LNHDA and SQIVND (reference sequence). CDR3 loop: CASSPLAGGPNEQFF. The DNA of the CDR3 is TGTGCCAGTAGTCCTCTAGCGGGGGGGCCAAATGAGCAGTTCTTC.

The V and J genes are TRBV4-1 and TRBJ2-7; 8 bases map to TRBD1. CDR1 is MGHRA and CDR2 is YSYEKL in the germline V gene. The ends lost 4 bases at V and 2 bases at J; junction bases unmatched: 4. The CDR3 length is 14 residues. The CDR3 sequence: CASSLEGQAYEQYF. Written as DNA, the CDR3 is TGCGCCAGCAGCCTTGAGGGACAGGCCTACGAGCAGTACTTC.

V and J are TRBV19 and TRBJ1-1; maybe TRBD1 (6 bases). Germline CDR1 is LNHDA and CDR2 is SQIVND (reference sequence). The CDR3 contains 14 residues. V was trimmed by 3 bases and J by 3 bases, leaving 11 bases between them. This CDR3 reads CASSMVQGYTEAFF. The CDR3 DNA is TGTGCCAGTAGTATGGTACAGGGTTACACTGAAGCTTTCTTT.

In DNA form, the CDR3 reads TGTGCCAGCAGCCGATGGACAGGCCGCACAGATACGCAGTATTTT. Translating gives CASSRWTGRTDTQYF. The rearrangement joins TRBV11-2 to TRBJ2-3; 7 positions agree with TRBD1. The CDR3 totals 15 residues. CDR1 is SGHAT and CDR2 is FQNNGV in the germline V gene. With V trimmed by 5 bases and J by 1 base, 6 bases remained unmatched. Using reference TRBV11-2 and TRBJ2-3 for the parts outside the CDR3, the full variable domain is EAGVAQSPRYKIIEKRQSVAFWCNPISGHATLYWYQQILGQGPKLLIQFQNNGVVDDSQLPKDRFSAERLKGVDSTLKIQPAKLEDSAVYLCASSRWTGRTDTQYFGPGTRLTVL.

This clone turned up a few times. The V and J genes are TRBV28 and TRBJ1-6; 8 nucleotides line up with TRBD1. Germline assignment: CDR1 MDHEN and CDR2 SYDVKM. J gave up 7 bases and V 2 bases, and 10 bases lay outside the gene matches. This CDR3 region has 17 residues. The DNA of the CDR3 is TGTGCCAGCAGTTTAGGGTCCGGGACAGGAGAAAATTCACCCCTCCACTTT. Translating gives CASSLGSGTGENSPLHF.

This chain uses TRBV12-5 with TRBJ2-3, with 10 bases that match TRBD2. The germline V gene encodes CDR1 LGHNT and CDR2 FRNRAP. The CDR3 has 14 residues. The V and J ends lost 6 bases and 4 bases, in that order; junction bases with no gene match: 4. CDR3 protein: CASGNGLAADTQYF. CDR3 nucleotide sequence: TGTGCTAGTGGCAACGGACTAGCGGCAGATACGCAGTATTTT.

The chain recombines TRBV30 with TRBJ2-5, with TRBD2 identical over 9 bases. CDR1 and CDR2 from the germline V gene are GTSNPN and SVGIG (reference sequence). Trimming removed 2 bases from V and 1 base from J; junction bases left unmatched: 14. The CDR3 is 18 amino acids. CDR3 nucleotide sequence: TGTGCCTGGAGTCCCCTTGGCGGGGGGGCCCCATTCCAAGAGACCCAGTACTTC. Amino acid sequence: CAWSPLGGGAPFQETQYF.

The rearrangement joins TRBV18 to TRBJ2-3, with D possibly matching TRBD1 (6 bases). The ends were cut back, 2 bases at V and 6 bases at J, with 18 bases in the middle. The CDR3 loop spans 16 amino acids. Germline loops: CDR1 KGHSH, CDR2 LQKENI. CDR3 residues: CASSPGRARGADTQYF. CDR3 in DNA: TGTGCCAGCTCACCAGGTCGGGCCAGGGGAGCGGATACGCAGTATTTT.

This sequence joins TRBV3-1 (or the pseudogene TRBV3-2) and TRBJ2-2; a weak D match, TRBD1 (5 bases). Trimming shortened V by 4 bases and J by 1 base, and 7 bases separated the two germline ends. Germline CDR1 is LGHDT and CDR2 is YNNKEL (reference sequence). This CDR3 is built from 14 residues. CDR3 region: CASSPTVNTGELFF. The DNA for the CDR3 is TGTGCCAGCAGCCCGACAGTGAACACCGGGGAGCTGTTTTTT.

In its sample, this clone was seen once. This chain connects TRBV7-2 to TRBJ2-7; tentative D call: TRBD1 (5 bases). The CDR3 extends over 13 amino acids. V lost 0 bases to trimming and J lost 5 bases, with 8 bases between them. CDR1 SGHTA and CDR2 FQGNSA come from the germline V gene. The CDR3 reads CASSLAPTDEQYF. The CDR3 region has the DNA TGTGCCAGCAGCTTAGCCCCGACAGACGAGCAGTACTTC. Using reference TRBV7-2 and TRBJ2-7 for the parts outside the CDR3, the full variable domain is GAGVSQSPSNKVTEKGKDVELRCDPISGHTALYWYRQSLGQGLEFLIYFQGNSAPDKSGLPSDRFSAERTGGSVSTLTIQRTQQEDSAVYLCASSLAPTDEQYFGPGTRLTVT.

V and J are TRBV2 and TRBJ2-7; D remains ambiguous. Trimming left V 7 bases short and J 6 bases short, with 10 bases between. Germline CDR1 reads SNHLY; CDR2 reads FYNNEI. This CDR3 region has 11 residues. The CDR3: CASTQSREQYF. The CDR3 coding sequence is TGTGCCAGCACGCAGTCCCGCGAGCAGTACTTC.

This clone has more than one count but fewer than ten. The gene calls are TRBV18 and TRBJ2-1; 11 bases align to TRBD2. Per the germline V gene, CDR1 is KGHSH and CDR2 is LQKENI. The CDR3 is 19 residues long. V shed 4 bases and J 8 bases; nucleotides not matched to a gene: 19. The CDR3 sequence is CASSLINPQLAGADDEQFF. The CDR3 DNA sequence: TGTGCCAGCTCACTGATAAACCCCCAACTAGCGGGGGCCGACGATGAGCAGTTCTTC.

This chain uses TRBV20-1 with TRBJ1-1, with 11 bases fitting TRBD1. The CDR3 has 14 amino acids. Germline CDR1 DFQATT, CDR2 SNEGSKA (reference sequence). Trimming cost V 3 bases and J 1 base; bases outside gene matches: 1. The CDR3 region has the DNA TGCAGTGCTAGTGGGACAGGGGGGAACACTGAAGCTTTCTTT. This translates into CSASGTGGNTEAFF.

The V and J genes are TRBV27 and TRBJ1-5; D may be TRBD1 (6 bases). The CDR3 has 16 amino acids. The V gene lost 5 bases and the J gene lost 0 bases, with 14 bases spanning the gap. Germline lookup yields CDR1 MNHEY and CDR2 SMNVEV (reference sequence). The CDR3, as DNA: TGTGCCAGCAGTGCAGGGGCAGGGGATAGCAATCAGCCCCAGCATTTT. This encodes CASSAGAGDSNQPQHF.

The V call is TRBV11-3, the J call TRBJ2-5; D is perhaps TRBD1 (5 bases). V dropped 2 bases and J dropped 4 bases, with 14 bases sitting between them. There are 15 residues in the CDR3. Germline CDR1 reads SGHNT; CDR2 reads YENEEA. CDR3 bases: TGTGCCAGCAGCTTACCGACAGCGCTTGGAGAGACCCAGTACTTC. This translates into CASSLPTALGETQYF.

DNA for the CDR3: TGTGCCAGCAGTGAATTGGGAGGGAGCCTTCCTCAGCATTTT. This sequence encodes CASSELGGSLPQHF. V usage is TRBV25-1 and J usage is TRBJ1-5; D gene unclear. The CDR3 extends over 14 amino acids. Germline V lookup: CDR1 MGHDK, CDR2 SYGVNS. V was trimmed by 1 base and J by 13 bases, leaving 17 bases between them.

The V gene is TRBV5-1, the J gene TRBJ2-2; D possibly corresponds to TRBD2 (6 bases). This CDR3 is built from 14 residues. Trimming left V 1 base short and J 5 bases short, with 9 bases between. From germline, CDR1 is SGHRS and CDR2 YFSETQ. The CDR3 sequence is CASSLRTMTGELFF. CDR3 nucleotides: TGCGCCAGCAGCTTGAGGACTATGACCGGGGAGCTGTTTTTT. The whole variable domain, remainder taken from reference TRBV5-1 and TRBJ2-2, is KAGVTQTPRYLIKTRGQQVTLSCSPISGHRSVSWYQQTPGQGLQFLFEYFSETQRNKGNFPGRFSGRQFSNSRSEMNVSTLELGDSALYLCASSLRTMTGELFFGEGSRLTVL.

The chain couples TRBV7-8 to TRBJ1-1; no definite D call. V was shortened by 1 base and J by 0 bases, with 6 bases between the two germline ends. CDR3 length: 14 amino acids. The germline CDR1 and CDR2 sequences are SGHVS and FQNEAQ. This chain's CDR3 is CASSLVRVNTEAFF. CDR3 DNA: TGTGCCAGCAGCTTAGTGCGGGTGAACACTGAAGCTTTCTTT.

This chain uses TRBV11-1 with TRBJ2-1, with 8 bases identical to TRBD1. From germline, CDR1 is SGHAT and CDR2 FQDESV (reference sequence). V lost 4 bases, J lost 7 bases, and 6 bases stayed unmatched. CDR3 length equals 14 residues. This CDR3 reads CASSSGQGENEQFF. CDR3 DNA: TGTGCCAGCAGCTCCGGACAGGGTGAAAATGAGCAGTTCTTC.